This T cell receptor beta chain appears in the sequencing data of a study of cytomegalovirus exposure and HLA in healthy donors. Germline-derived CDR1 and CDR2 are SQVTM and ANQGSEA. Trimming took 4 bases from V and 8 from J, leaving 8 bases between them. CDR3 size: 10 residues. PCR involved 60 Vbeta and 13 Jbeta primers. Sequencing used immunoSEQ multiplex PCR; TCRdb keeps in-frame clones, though not all of them. The sample contains 150,000 to 180,000 clones, about 68% of which appear only once. Sequenced material: PBMCs. This chain connects TRBV29-1 to TRBJ1-1; possible D gene TRBD1, 5 bases. This receptor was obtained from a man between 18 and 29 years old in good health and CMV-seronegative. In DNA form, the CDR3 reads TGCAGCGTTGCGGAGGGGGAAGCTTTCTTT. Protein: CSVAEGEAFF.